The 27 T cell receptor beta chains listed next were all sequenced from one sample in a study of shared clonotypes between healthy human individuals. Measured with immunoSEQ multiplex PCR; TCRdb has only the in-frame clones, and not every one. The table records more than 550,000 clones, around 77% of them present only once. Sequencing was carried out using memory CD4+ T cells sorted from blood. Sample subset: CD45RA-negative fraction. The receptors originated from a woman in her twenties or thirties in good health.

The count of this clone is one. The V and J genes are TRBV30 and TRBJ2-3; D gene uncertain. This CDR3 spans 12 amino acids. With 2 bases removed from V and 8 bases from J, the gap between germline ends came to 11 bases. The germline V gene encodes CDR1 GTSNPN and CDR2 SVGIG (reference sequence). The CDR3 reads CAWSSPPGTQYF. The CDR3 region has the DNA TGTGCCTGGAGTTCGCCTCCTGGTACGCAGTATTTT.

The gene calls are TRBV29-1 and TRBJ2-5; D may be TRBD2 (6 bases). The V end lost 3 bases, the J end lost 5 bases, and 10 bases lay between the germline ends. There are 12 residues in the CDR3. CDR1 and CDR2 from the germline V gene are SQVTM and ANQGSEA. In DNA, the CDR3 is TGCAGCGTTGAGGCGGGACTGGAGACCCAGTACTTC. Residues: CSVEAGLETQYF.

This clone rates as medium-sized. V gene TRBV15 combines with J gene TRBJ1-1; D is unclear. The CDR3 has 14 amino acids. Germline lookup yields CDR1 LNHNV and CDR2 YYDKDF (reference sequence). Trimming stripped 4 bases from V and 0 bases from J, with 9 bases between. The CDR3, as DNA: TGTGCCACCAGCATAGGATTCTTGAACACTGAAGCTTTCTTT. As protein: CATSIGFLNTEAFF.

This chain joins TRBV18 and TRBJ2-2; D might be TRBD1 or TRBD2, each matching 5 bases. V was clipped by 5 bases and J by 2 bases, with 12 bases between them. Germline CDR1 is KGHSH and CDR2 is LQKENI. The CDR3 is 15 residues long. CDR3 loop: CASSARDGNTGELFF. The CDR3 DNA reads TGTGCCAGCTCAGCTCGGGACGGAAACACCGGGGAGCTGTTTTTT.

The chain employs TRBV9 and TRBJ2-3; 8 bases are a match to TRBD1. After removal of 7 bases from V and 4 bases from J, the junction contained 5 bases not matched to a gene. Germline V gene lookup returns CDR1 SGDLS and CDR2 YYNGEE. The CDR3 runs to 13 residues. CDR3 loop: CASGRGRADTQYF. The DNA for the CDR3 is TGTGCCAGCGGCAGGGGGCGCGCAGATACGCAGTATTTT.

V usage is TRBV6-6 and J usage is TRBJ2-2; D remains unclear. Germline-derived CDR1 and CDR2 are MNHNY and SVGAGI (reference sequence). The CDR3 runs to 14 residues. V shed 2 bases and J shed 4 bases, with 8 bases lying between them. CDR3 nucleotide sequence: TGTGCCAGCAGTTACGCAGAAAGCACCGGGGAGCTGTTTTTT. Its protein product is CASSYAESTGELFF.

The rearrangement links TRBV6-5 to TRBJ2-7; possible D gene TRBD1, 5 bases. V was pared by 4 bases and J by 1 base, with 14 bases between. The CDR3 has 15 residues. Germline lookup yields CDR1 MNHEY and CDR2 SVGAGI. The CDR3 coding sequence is TGTGCCAGCAGTTCACAGGCAAGGGGTTCCTACGAGCAGTACTTC. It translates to CASSSQARGSYEQYF.

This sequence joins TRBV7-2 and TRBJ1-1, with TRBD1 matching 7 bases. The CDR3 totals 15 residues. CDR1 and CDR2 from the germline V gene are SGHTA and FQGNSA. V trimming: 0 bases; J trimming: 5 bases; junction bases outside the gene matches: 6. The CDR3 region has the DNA TGTGCCAGCAGCTTAGCAGGGGGCGCAGGAACTGAAGCTTTCTTT. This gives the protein CASSLAGGAGTEAFF.

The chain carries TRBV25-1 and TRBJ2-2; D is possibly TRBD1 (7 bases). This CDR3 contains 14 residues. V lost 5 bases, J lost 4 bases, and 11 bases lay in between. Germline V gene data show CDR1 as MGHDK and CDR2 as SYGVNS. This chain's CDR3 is CASSTQGGTGELFF. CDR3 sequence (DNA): TGTGCCAGCAGTACTCAGGGGGGCACCGGGGAGCTGTTTTTT.

The CDR3 protein is CASIALSGSKSPYEQYF. The CDR3, as DNA: TGTGCCAGCATTGCCTTGTCAGGGTCCAAATCCCCCTACGAGCAGTACTTC. The V and J genes are TRBV11-2 and TRBJ2-7; the D gene is possibly TRBD1 (5 bases). CDR3 size: 17 residues. The germline gives CDR1 SGHAT, CDR2 FQNNGV. V shed 7 bases and J shed 2 bases, with 24 bases lying between them.

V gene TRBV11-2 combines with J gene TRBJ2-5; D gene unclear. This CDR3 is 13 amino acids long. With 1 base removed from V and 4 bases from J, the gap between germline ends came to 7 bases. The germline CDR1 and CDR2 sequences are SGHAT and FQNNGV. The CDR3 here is CASSLGSGETQYF. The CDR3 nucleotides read TGTGCCAGCAGCTTAGGATCGGGAGAGACCCAGTACTTC. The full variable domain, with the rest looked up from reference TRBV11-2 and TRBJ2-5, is EAGVAQSPRYKIIEKRQSVAFWCNPISGHATLYWYQQILGQGPKLLIQFQNNGVVDDSQLPKDRFSAERLKGVDSTLKIQPAKLEDSAVYLCASSLGSGETQYFGPGTRLLVL.

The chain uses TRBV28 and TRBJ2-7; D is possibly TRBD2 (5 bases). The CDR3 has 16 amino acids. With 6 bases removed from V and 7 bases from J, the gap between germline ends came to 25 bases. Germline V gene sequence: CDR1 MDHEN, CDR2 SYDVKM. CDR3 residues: CASRSPGGGTSLEQYF. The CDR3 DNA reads TGTGCCAGCAGATCCCCCGGAGGCGGTACTTCTTTGGAGCAGTACTTC.

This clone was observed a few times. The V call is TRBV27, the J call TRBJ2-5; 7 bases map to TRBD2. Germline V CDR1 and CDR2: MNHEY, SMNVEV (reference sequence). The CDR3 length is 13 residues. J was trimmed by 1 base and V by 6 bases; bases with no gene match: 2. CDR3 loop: CASRGLTQETQYF. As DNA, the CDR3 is TGTGCCAGCAGGGGACTAACCCAAGAGACCCAGTACTTC.

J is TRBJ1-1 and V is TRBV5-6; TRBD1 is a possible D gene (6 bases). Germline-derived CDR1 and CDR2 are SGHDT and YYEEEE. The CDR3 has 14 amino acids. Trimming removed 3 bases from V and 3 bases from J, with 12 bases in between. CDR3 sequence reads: CASSSLGAHTEAFF. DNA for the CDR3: TGTGCCAGCAGCTCCTTGGGGGCCCACACTGAAGCTTTCTTT.

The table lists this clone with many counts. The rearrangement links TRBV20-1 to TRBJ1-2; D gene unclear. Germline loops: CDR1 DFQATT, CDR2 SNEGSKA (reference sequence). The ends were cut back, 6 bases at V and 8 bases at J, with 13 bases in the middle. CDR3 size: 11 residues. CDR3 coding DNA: TGCAGTGCGTCACGCGGGGTGGGCTACACCTTC. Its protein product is CSASRGVGYTF.

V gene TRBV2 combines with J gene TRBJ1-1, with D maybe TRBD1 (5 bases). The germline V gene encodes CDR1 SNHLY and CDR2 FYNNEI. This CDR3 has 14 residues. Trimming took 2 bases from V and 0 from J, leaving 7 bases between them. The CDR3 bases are TGTGCCAGCAGTGAAAGGACACTGAACACTGAAGCTTTCTTT. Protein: CASSERTLNTEAFF.

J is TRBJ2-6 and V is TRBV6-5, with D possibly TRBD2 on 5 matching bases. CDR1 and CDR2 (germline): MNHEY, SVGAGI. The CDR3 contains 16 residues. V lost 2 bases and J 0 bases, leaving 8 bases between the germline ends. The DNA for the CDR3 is TGTGCCAGCAGTTACCGAGAGGGCTCTGGGGCCAACGTCCTGACTTTC. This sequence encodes CASSYREGSGANVLTF.

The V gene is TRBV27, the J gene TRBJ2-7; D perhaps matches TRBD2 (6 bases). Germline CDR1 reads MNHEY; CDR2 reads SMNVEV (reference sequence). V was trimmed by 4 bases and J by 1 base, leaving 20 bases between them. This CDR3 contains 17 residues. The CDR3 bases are TGTGCCAGCAGTTCAAGACCCCCGGATAGCGGTTCCTACGAGCAGTACTTC. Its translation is CASSSRPPDSGSYEQYF.

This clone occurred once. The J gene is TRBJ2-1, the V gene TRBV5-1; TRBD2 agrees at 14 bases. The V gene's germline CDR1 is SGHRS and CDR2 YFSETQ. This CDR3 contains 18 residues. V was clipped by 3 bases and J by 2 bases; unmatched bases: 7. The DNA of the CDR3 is TGCGCCAGCAGCTCAGGACTAGCGGGAGGAGGGCCCTACAATGAGCAGTTCTTC. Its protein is CASSSGLAGGGPYNEQFF.

The CDR3 sequence: CASRTGQWKGYTF. In DNA form, the CDR3 reads TGTGCCAGCAGGACCGGACAGTGGAAGGGCTACACCTTC. The rearrangement uses TRBV28 and TRBJ1-2, with D possibly matching TRBD1 (6 bases). Trimming shortened V by 6 bases and J by 8 bases, and 16 bases separated the two germline ends. The CDR3 length is 13 residues. Germline loops: CDR1 MDHEN, CDR2 SYDVKM.

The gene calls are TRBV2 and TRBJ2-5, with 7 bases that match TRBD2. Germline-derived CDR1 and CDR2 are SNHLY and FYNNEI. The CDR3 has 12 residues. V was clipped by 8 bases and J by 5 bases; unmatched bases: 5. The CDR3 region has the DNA TGTGCCAGCGGGAGGGCTGAGGAGACCCAGTACTTC. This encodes CASGRAEETQYF.

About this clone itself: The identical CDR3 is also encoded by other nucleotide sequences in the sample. CDR3 amino acids: CASSLTGGLNTEAFF. CDR3 in DNA: TGTGCCAGCAGTTTAACGGGGGGCTTGAACACTGAAGCTTTCTTT. The rearrangement links TRBV28 to TRBJ1-1, with a possible D match to TRBD1 (6 bases). Trimming removed 2 bases from V and 0 bases from J, with 10 bases in between. Germline CDR1 reads MDHEN; CDR2 reads SYDVKM. This CDR3 contains 15 residues.

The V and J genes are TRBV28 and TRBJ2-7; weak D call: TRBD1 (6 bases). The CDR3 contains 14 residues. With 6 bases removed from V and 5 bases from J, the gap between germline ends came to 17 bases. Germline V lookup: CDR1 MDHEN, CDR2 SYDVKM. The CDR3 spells CASRNPGVGHEQYF. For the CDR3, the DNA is TGTGCCAGCAGAAACCCAGGGGTGGGCCACGAGCAGTACTTC.

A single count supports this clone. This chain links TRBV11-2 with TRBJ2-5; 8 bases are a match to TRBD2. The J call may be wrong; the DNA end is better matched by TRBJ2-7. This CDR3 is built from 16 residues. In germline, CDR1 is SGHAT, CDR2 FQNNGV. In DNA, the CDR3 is TGTGCCAGCACACCGGGGCTCCGGGGGGGCTCCTACGAGCAGTACTTC. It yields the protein CASTPGLRGGSYEQYF.

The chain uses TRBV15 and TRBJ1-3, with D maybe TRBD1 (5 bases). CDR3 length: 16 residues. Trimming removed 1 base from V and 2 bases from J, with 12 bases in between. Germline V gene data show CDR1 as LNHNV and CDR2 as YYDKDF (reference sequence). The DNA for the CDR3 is TGTGCCACCAGCAGAGGCCAAGGGGAGGCTGGAAACACCATATATTTT. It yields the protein CATSRGQGEAGNTIYF.

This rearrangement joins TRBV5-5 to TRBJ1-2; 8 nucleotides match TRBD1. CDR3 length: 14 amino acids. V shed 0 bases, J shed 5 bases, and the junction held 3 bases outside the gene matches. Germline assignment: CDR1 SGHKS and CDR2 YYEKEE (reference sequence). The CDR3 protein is CASSLEDRVYGYTF. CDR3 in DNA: TGTGCCAGCAGCTTGGAGGACAGGGTGTATGGCTACACCTTC.

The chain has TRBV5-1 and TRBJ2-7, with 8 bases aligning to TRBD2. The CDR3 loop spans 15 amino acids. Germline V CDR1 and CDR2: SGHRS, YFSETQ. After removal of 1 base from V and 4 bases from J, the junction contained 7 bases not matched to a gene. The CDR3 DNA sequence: TGCGCCAGCAGCTTGAATAGCGGGGCCCAGTACGAGCAGTACTTC. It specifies CASSLNSGAQYEQYF.